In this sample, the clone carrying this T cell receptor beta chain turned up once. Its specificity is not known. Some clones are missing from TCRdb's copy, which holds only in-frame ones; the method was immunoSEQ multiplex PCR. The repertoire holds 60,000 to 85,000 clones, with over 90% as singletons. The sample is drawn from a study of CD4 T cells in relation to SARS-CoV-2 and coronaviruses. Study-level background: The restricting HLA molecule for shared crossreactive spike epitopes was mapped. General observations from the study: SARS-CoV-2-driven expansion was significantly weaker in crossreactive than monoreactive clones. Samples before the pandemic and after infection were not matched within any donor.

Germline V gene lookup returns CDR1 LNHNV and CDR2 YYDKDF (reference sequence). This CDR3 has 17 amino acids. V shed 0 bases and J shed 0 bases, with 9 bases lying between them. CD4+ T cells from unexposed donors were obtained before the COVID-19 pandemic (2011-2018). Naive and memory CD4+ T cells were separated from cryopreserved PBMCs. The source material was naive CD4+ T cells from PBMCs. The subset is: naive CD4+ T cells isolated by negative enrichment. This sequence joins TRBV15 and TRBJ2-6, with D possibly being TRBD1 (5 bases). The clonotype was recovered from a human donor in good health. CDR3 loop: CATSRDSGRSGANVLTF. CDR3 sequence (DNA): TGTGCCACCAGCAGAGATTCAGGGCGCTCTGGGGCCAACGTCCTGACTTTC.